This TCR beta chain stems from a study of blood T cell repertoires in COVID-19. Across the whole study: In each case, the material was cDNA or gDNA derived from T cells, B-cell-depleted T cells, or PBMCs.

Clones were sequenced by immunoSEQ multiplex PCR, and TCRdb holds only the in-frame ones, with some missing. The table shows 20,000 to 25,000 clones, with roughly 73% occurring only once. The germline gives CDR1 MGHRA, CDR2 YSYEKL. The CDR3 runs 17 residues. The J segment lost 6 bases and the V segment lost 4 bases, leaving 13 bases of the junction unmatched. The sequenced material came from peripheral blood. The rearrangement links TRBV4-1 to TRBJ2-1; TRBD2 matches 9 bases. This TCR came from a human donor in a cohort sampled during active or convalescent COVID-19. As DNA, the CDR3 is TGCGCCAGCAGCCTCATGATGGGTAGCGGGAGAGTCAATGAGCAGTTCTTC. Protein sequence: CASSLMMGSGRVNEQFF.